The clone carrying this T cell receptor (beta chain) has just a few counts. Its target is unknown. This entry comes from a study of T cell responses to AZD1222 COVID-19 vaccine. Study conclusions and caveats: Most donors were white British, females outnumbered males, and clonal diversity was possibly underestimated. The breadth and depth of Spike-specific TCRs increased once two AZD1222 doses had been given. Of spike-specific TCRs, nearly half reportedly target regions left unmutated in variants.

V was cut by 5 bases and J by 0 bases, with 9 bases left in between. This CDR3 spans 14 amino acids. CDR1 is SGHVS and CDR2 is FQNEAQ in the germline V gene. TCRdb's table, derived via immunoSEQ multiplex PCR, lists solely in-frame clones and lacks some. The repertoire holds around 140,000 clones, with approximately 85% as singletons. This sample comprised peripheral blood, obtained 28 days after the second dose of the MenACWY control vaccine. The TCR sequence derives from an adult who received the MenACWY meningococcal vaccine as a control. The chain recombines TRBV7-8 with TRBJ2-3, with no clear D. CDR3 residues: CASSPFKSTDTQYF. As DNA, the CDR3 is TGTGCCAGCAGCCCATTCAAGAGCACAGATACGCAGTATTTT. The variable domain in full, completed from reference TRBV7-8 and TRBJ2-3, reads GAGVSQSPRYKVAKRGQDVALRCDPISGHVSLFWYQQALGQGPEFLTYFQNEAQLDKSGLPSDRFFAERPEGSVSTLKIQRTQQEDSAVYLCASSPFKSTDTQYFGPGTRLTVL.